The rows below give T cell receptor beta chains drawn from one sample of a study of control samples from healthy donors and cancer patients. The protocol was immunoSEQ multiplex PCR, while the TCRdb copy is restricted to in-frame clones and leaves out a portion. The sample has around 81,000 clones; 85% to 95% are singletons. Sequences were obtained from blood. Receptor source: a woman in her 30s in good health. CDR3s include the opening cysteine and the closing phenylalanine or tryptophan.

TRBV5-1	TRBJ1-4	CASSLAWGREKLFF
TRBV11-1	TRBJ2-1	CASSKTGTGNNEQFF
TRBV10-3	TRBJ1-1	CASGTGVDTEAFF
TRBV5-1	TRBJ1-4	CASSLDSGQYEKLFF
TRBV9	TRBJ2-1	CASSISGYNEQFF
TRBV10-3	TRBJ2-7	CAISGGFSYEQYF
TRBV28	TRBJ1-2	CASRTLYNTGGGYGYTF
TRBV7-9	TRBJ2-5	CASSSYRDRETQYF
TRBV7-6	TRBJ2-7	CASSLQSGNSYEQYF
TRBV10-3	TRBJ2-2	CAISDVGGSTGELFF
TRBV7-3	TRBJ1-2	CASSSGTGGGYTF
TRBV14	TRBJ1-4	CASSSEGVELFF
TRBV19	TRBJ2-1	CASSIGTDNEQFF
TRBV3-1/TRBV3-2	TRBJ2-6	CASRPSGANVLTF
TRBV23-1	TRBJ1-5	CASSQGDRDQPQHF
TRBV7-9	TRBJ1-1	CASSYWGRGKRTEAFF
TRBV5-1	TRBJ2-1	CASSLARRSYEQFF
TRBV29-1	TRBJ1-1	CSVDKPENTEAFF
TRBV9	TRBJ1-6	CASSPGGPGNSPLHF
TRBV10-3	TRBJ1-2	CAISGDSPYGYTF